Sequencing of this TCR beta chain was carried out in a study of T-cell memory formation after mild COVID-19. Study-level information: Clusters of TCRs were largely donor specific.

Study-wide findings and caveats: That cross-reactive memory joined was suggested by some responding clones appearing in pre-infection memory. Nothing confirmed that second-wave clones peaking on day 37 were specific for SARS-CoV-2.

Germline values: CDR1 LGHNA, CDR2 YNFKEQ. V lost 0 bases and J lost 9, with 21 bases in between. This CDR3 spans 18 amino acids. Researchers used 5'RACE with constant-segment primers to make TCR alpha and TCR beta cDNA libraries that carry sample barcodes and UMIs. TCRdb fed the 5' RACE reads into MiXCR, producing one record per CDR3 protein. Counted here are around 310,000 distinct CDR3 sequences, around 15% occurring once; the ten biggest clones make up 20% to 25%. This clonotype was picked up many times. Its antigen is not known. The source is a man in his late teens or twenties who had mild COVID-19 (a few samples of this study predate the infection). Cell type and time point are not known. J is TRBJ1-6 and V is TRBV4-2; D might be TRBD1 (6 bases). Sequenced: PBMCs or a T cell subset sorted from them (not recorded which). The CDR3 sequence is CASSQDKGVTGGFSPLHF. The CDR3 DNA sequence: TGTGCCAGCAGCCAAGATAAGGGTGTGACAGGAGGGTTTTCACCCCTCCACTTT.